A selection of T cell receptor beta chains follows, all from one sample in a study of blood T cell repertoires in COVID-19. Method: immunoSEQ multiplex PCR; TCRdb's copy keeps in-frame clones and lacks some. The sample records some 130,000 clones, about 92% being singletons. Sequenced material: peripheral blood. The receptors shown here come from a man between 60 and 75 years old with COVID-19, enrolled during active disease. Each CDR3 is given with its conserved first and last residue. A D gene is named only where the DNA matches it firmly. Clone size appears in some rows only: once, few, many, or a class for an expanded clone.

>.|.|TRBJ1-1|TRBV30
CAWQGRVAEAFF
TGTGCCTGGCAGGGGAGGGTGGCTGAAGCTTTCTTT
>.|.|TRBJ2-6|TRBV2
CASSDLRGANVLTF
TGTGCCAGCAGTGATTTGCGTGGGGCCAACGTCCTGACTTTC
>TRBD1|once|TRBJ1-1|TRBV28
CASSDNRGRATEAFF
TGTGCCAGCAGTGACAACAGGGGGCGCGCCACTGAAGCTTTCTTT
>.|.|TRBJ1-1|TRBV6-5
CASSHRRGNTEAFF
TGTGCCAGCAGTCACCGTCGGGGGAACACTGAAGCTTTCTTT
>.|.|TRBJ1-4|TRBV19
CASNTADRRKLFF
TGTGCCAGTAACACAGCAGATAGGCGAAAACTGTTTTTT
>TRBD2|.|TRBJ2-5|TRBV5-1
CASSLWASGTEQETQYF
TGCGCCAGCAGCTTGTGGGCTAGCGGGACGGAACAAGAGACCCAGTACTTC
>TRBD1|.|TRBJ1-1|TRBV11-1
CASSNRDRANTEAFF
TGTGCCAGCAGCAACCGGGACAGGGCGAACACTGAAGCTTTCTTT
>.|.|TRBJ2-3|TRBV10-1
CASSDLSGTDTQYF
TGCGCCAGCAGTGACCTTTCCGGCACAGATACGCAGTATTTT
>.|.|TRBJ2-1|TRBV7-9
CASSLGDSSYNEQFF
TGTGCCAGCAGCTTAGGTGATAGCTCCTACAATGAGCAGTTCTTC
>TRBD2|.|TRBJ2-2|TRBV3-1/TRBV3-2
CASSQVLAGGPSGELFF
TGTGCCAGCAGCCAAGTACTAGCGGGAGGGCCTAGCGGGGAGCTGTTTTTT
>.|.|TRBJ2-5|TRBV9
CASSVQGQETQYF
TGTGCCAGCAGCGTACAGGGTCAAGAGACCCAGTACTTC
>TRBD2|.|TRBJ2-1|TRBV24-1
CATTGAGAVSDNEQFF
TGTGCCACCACCGGGGCGGGAGCCGTATCTGACAATGAGCAGTTCTTC
>TRBD1|.|TRBJ1-2|TRBV4-1
CASSQGGGGGYTF
TGCGCCAGCAGCCAAGGAGGGGGCGGTGGCTACACCTTC
>.|few|TRBJ2-1|TRBV21-1
CASSKVNGRTYNEQFF
TGTGCCAGCAGCAAAGTCAACGGGAGAACCTACAATGAGCAGTTCTTC
>TRBD1|.|TRBJ2-2|TRBV7-7
CASSLGTGATGELFF
TGTGCCAGCAGCTTAGGGACAGGGGCCACCGGGGAGCTGTTTTTT
>TRBD2|.|TRBJ2-2|TRBV10-2
CASSEGLAGGPRTGELFF
TGCGCCAGCAGTGAAGGACTAGCGGGAGGGCCGAGGACCGGGGAGCTGTTTTTT
>.|once|TRBJ1-2|TRBV28
CASSSTDYGYTF
TGTGCCAGCAGTTCGACAGACTATGGCTACACCTTC
>.|.|TRBJ2-1|TRBV11-3
CASRGGSYNEQFF
TGTGCCAGCAGGGGGGGATCCTACAATGAGCAGTTCTTC
>.|.|TRBJ2-1|TRBV21-1
CASSKYVRVRHEQFF
TGTGCCAGCAGCAAATACGTCCGGGTACGACATGAGCAGTTCTTC
>.|.|TRBJ1-1|TRBV29-1
CSVGTGIEDTEAFF
TGCAGCGTTGGAACAGGGATAGAGGACACTGAAGCTTTCTTT
>TRBD1|.|TRBJ1-4|TRBV7-8
CASSRGDRLGEKLFF
TGTGCCAGCAGCCGCGGGGACAGACTCGGTGAAAAACTGTTTTTT
>.|.|TRBJ2-7|TRBV2
CASTMTGSSYEQYF
TGTGCCAGCACTATGACAGGCAGCTCCTACGAGCAGTACTTC
>.|.|TRBJ1-1|TRBV4-1
CASSPRVGLEAFF
TGCGCCAGCAGCCCCAGAGTGGGACTGGAGGCTTTCTTT
>TRBD1|.|TRBJ1-1|TRBV5-4
CASSPRDSGNTEAFF
TGTGCCAGCAGCCCTCGGGACAGCGGGAACACTGAAGCTTTCTTT
>.|.|TRBJ2-4|TRBV19
CASSLGPGDIQYF
TGTGCCAGTAGTCTCGGGCCCGGGGACATTCAGTACTTC